The sequence of this T cell receptor beta chain was determined in a study of glioma-infiltrating T cells after dendritic cell vaccination. Across the whole study: Patients received autologous tumor lysate-pulsed dendritic cell vaccination between about 2003 and 2013.

The PCR used 60 V beta and 13 J beta primers. The assay was immunoSEQ multiplex PCR, and TCRdb's table has in-frame clones only and misses some. The sample lists about 76,000 clones, 80% to 90% seen once, with about 2.3% in the top ten. Documented time point: after dendritic cell vaccination, including at tumor progression/relapse. Isocitrate dehydrogenase mutation was absent in all glioblastoma patients. The V and J ends lost 1 base and 7 bases respectively, with 16 bases between them. The CDR3 contains 15 residues. Per germline, CDR1 SEHNR and CDR2 FQNEAQ (reference sequence). This sequence originates from a human donor with glioblastoma. The input for sequencing was blood, taken after dendritic cell vaccination. The rearrangement joins TRBV7-9 to TRBJ2-5, with a tentative D call TRBD2 (6 bases). The CDR3 sequence is CASSLESGVAGTQYF. DNA for the CDR3: TGTGCCAGCAGCTTAGAATCGGGGGTCGCAGGGACCCAGTACTTC.